What follows are 11 T cell receptor beta chains derived from one specimen sequenced in a study of vaccination and CD4 T cells after COVID-19. No antigen has been identified for these receptors. Cultured CD4+ T-cell DNA underwent Oncomine TCR Beta short-read sequencing. TCRdb re-analysed the PCR reads in MiXCR, keeping a single row per CDR3 protein. This sample has fewer than 20,000 distinct CDR3 sequences, with approximately 50% found just once. Treatment noted: approximately nine-day PBMC culture with coronavirus spike peptide pools or control peptides (ViraFEST assay). Sequencing was performed on CD4+ T cells from blood, cultured in vitro, taken before SARS-CoV-2 vaccination. Every receptor here comes from a human donor who had recovered from COVID-19.

This chain uses TRBV6-1 with TRBJ1-2; D call uncertain. V was cut by 4 bases and J by 13 bases, with 10 bases left in between. The CDR3 totals 10 residues. Germline V CDR1 and CDR2: MNHNS, SASEGT. The CDR3 sequence: CASSGGPGTF. The DNA of the CDR3 is TGTGCCAGCAGTGGGGGTCCTGGCACCTTC.

V is TRBV25-1 and J is TRBJ1-2; D is undetermined. Germline V CDR1 and CDR2: MGHDK, SYGVNS. CDR3 size: 14 residues. V was cut by 8 bases and J by 2 bases, with 15 bases left in between. The CDR3 protein is CASSGWGVNYGYTF. The CDR3 coding sequence is TGTGCCAGCTCCGGTTGGGGAGTGAACTATGGCTACACCTTC.

The chain recombines TRBV5-1 with TRBJ2-3; D might be TRBD1 or TRBD2, each matching 7 bases. With 4 bases removed from V and 2 bases from J, the gap between germline ends came to 26 bases. The germline gives CDR1 SGHRS, CDR2 YFSETQ. The CDR3 totals 19 residues. For the CDR3, the DNA is TGCGCCAGCAGCGGCAGACCAGGGGAGGGGGCCCCAGCCACAGATACGCAGTATTTT. Protein product: CASSGRPGEGAPATDTQYF.

The chain employs TRBV28 and TRBJ1-5, with D uncertain. This CDR3 comprises 15 residues. Trimming took 7 bases from V and 0 from J, leaving 13 bases between them. Per the germline V gene, CDR1 is MDHEN and CDR2 is SYDVKM. The CDR3 region is CASTSYRGSNQPQHF. DNA for the CDR3: TGTGCCAGCACCTCCTACCGCGGTAGCAATCAGCCCCAGCATTTT.

The chain recombines TRBV9 with TRBJ1-2; tentatively, D is TRBD1 (6 bases). Germline V CDR1 and CDR2: SGDLS, YYNGEE. This CDR3 is 13 amino acids long. Trimming stripped 4 bases from V and 7 bases from J, with 14 bases between. The CDR3 region is CASSLRGVSGYTF. The CDR3, as DNA: TGTGCCAGCAGCCTAAGGGGGGTTTCTGGCTACACCTTC.

There are a few counts of this clonotype. The gene calls are TRBV4-2 and TRBJ2-3; D is unresolved. Trimming left V 0 bases short and J 7 bases short, with 8 bases between. This CDR3 comprises 13 residues. Per germline, CDR1 LGHNA and CDR2 YNFKEQ. The CDR3 coding sequence is TGTGCCAGCAGCCAAGATAAAGGACATACGCAGTATTTT. It is translated as CASSQDKGHTQYF.

This chain joins TRBV12-5 and TRBJ1-2; 7 bases are shared with TRBD1. V lost 5 bases and J lost 8; bases outside the gene matches: 5. The CDR3 runs 12 residues. Germline CDR1 reads LGHNT; CDR2 reads FRNRAP. The DNA of the CDR3 is TGTGCTAGTGGTAGAACAGGGGAGGGCTACACCTTC. Translation: CASGRTGEGYTF. Together with reference TRBV12-5 and TRBJ1-2, the CDR3 gives the full variable domain: DARVTQTPRHKVTEMGQEVTMRCQPILGHNTVFWYRQTMMQGLELLAYFRNRAPLDDSGMPKDRFSAEMPDATLATLKIQPSEPRDSAVYFCASGRTGEGYTFGSGTRLTVV.

V and J are TRBV30 and TRBJ1-6, with D possibly matching TRBD1 (6 bases). The CDR3 length is 13 residues. Germline assignment: CDR1 GTSNPN and CDR2 SVGIG (reference sequence). With 8 bases removed from V and 5 bases from J, the gap between germline ends came to 13 bases. CDR3 amino acids: CASRDTDNSPLHF. For the CDR3, the DNA is TGTGCCAGCCGGGACACAGATAATTCACCCCTCCACTTT.

In this sample, this clonotype turned up a few times. The J gene is TRBJ2-2, the V gene TRBV7-6; D may be TRBD1 or TRBD2 (7 bases each). The CDR3 consists of 19 residues. Between the trimmed V and J ends, which lost 5 bases and 4 bases, there was a span of 26 bases. Germline CDR1 reads SGHVS; CDR2 reads FNYEAQ. CDR3 sequence reads: CASSPGGQSIIRGTGELFF. CDR3 sequence (DNA): TGTGCCAGCAGCCCGGGGGGACAGTCCATTATCAGAGGCACCGGGGAGCTGTTTTTT.

The chain combines TRBV6-1 with TRBJ1-2, with 9 nucleotides matching TRBD1. CDR1 and CDR2 from the germline V gene are MNHNS and SASEGT. The CDR3 loop spans 14 amino acids. V was clipped by 6 bases and J by 5 bases; unmatched bases: 7. CDR3 residues: CASRLGQGVYGYTF. CDR3 DNA sequence: TGTGCCAGCAGGTTGGGACAGGGAGTGTATGGCTACACCTTC.

The gene calls are TRBV7-2 and TRBJ2-7; 9 bases align to TRBD1. There are 13 residues in the CDR3. CDR1 and CDR2 from the germline V gene are SGHTA and FQGNSA. V gave up 5 bases and J gave up 3 bases; unmatched junction bases: 2. This chain's CDR3 is CASSPGQGYEQYF. For the CDR3, the DNA is TGTGCCAGCAGCCCGGGACAGGGCTACGAGCAGTACTTC. Supplemented by reference TRBV7-2 and TRBJ2-7, the full variable domain reads GAGVSQSPSNKVTEKGKDVELRCDPISGHTALYWYRQSLGQGLEFLIYFQGNSAPDKSGLPSDRFSAERTGGSVSTLTIQRTQQEDSAVYLCASSPGQGYEQYFGPGTRLTVT.